Included here is one T cell receptor (beta chain) sequence, with context. Antigen specificity is unknown. This sample was included in a study of CD8 T cells in ankylosing spondylitis. The study's findings and limits: Disease-linked clones bore a CD8+ phenotype and were relatively rare in peripheral blood. Disease-associated clones were reportedly significantly overrepresented in matched ankylosing spondylitis synovial fluid. Several of the motif variants were reported before in synovial fluid and blood from reactive arthritis. A TCR beta motif of fewer than 10 highly homologous variants seemed to mark ankylosing spondylitis blood.

The V gene lost 7 bases and the J gene lost 3 bases, with 12 bases spanning the gap. Germline V lookup: CDR1 SQVTM, CDR2 ANQGSEA. CDR3 length: 12 residues. 5'-RACE, quantitative and with molecular barcodes, yielded the TCR beta libraries. TCRdb independently ran MiXCR on the 5' RACE reads; one entry per CDR3 protein. The sample includes 390,000 or so distinct CDR3 sequences, 20% to 25% of them seen just once. The rearrangement joins TRBV29-1 to TRBJ1-1; D is possibly TRBD1 (6 bases). The sequenced sample was blood, either unsorted or a sorted T cell fraction (not recorded which). The receptor was isolated from a male donor with ankylosing spondylitis. In nucleotides, the CDR3 is TGCAGCGCTGGGGGCCCGGACACTGAAGCTTTCTTT. It is translated as CSAGGPDTEAFF. Based on the CDR3 plus reference TRBV29-1 and TRBJ1-1, the full variable domain is SAVISQKPSRDICQRGTSLTIQCQVDSQVTMMFWYRQQPGQSLTLIATANQGSEATYESGFVIDKFPISRPNLTFSTLTVSNMSPEDSSIYLCSAGGPDTEAFFGQGTRLTVV.